The sequence of this T cell receptor (beta chain) was determined in a study of identical twins. General study points: Out-of-frame TCR alpha sharing in monozygotic twins exceeded recombination model predictions.

The junction had 3 bases not matched to a gene; V was cut back by 6 bases and J by 0 bases. Looked up from germline, CDR1 is MNHEY and CDR2 is SMNVEV (reference sequence). The CDR3 contains 15 residues. Using its own MiXCR run on the 5' RACE reads, TCRdb lists one record per CDR3 protein. The data hold hundreds of thousands of distinct CDR3 sequences, with roughly 20% observed a single time. This clonotype has just a few counts. The antigen remains undetermined. These records were also assigned to another study, of T cells expressing NK-cell markers. This second study says: HCMV seropositivity marked seven of the eight sequenced donors; one was seronegative. These same clonotypes (in four donors) also led the CD3+CD56-NKG2C+ fraction.

This TCR came from a woman aged 18-35 years in good health. The chain has TRBV27 and TRBJ2-2, with 8 bases lining up with TRBD1. Material: PBMCs. The DNA of the CDR3 is TGTGCCAGCAGATTACAGGGGGCGAACACCGGGGAGCTGTTTTTT. Translating it yields CASRLQGANTGELFF.